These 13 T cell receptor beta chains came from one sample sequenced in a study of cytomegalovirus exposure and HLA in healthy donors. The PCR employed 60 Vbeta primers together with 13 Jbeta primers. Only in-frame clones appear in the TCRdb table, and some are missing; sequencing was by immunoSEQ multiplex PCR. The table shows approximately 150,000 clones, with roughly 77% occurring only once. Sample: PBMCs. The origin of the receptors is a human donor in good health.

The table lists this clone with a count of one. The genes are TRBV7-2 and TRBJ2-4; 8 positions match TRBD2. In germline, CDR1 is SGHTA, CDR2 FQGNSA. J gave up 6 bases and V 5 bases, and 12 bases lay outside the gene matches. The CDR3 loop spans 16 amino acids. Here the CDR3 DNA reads TGTGCCAGCAGCCGAAAAACTAGCGGCGAGGGAAACATTCAGTACTTC. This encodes CASSRKTSGEGNIQYF.

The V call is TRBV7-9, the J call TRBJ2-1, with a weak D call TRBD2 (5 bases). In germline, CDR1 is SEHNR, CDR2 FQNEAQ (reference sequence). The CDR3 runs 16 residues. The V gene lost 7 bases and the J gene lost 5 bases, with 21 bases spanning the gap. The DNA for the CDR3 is TGTGCCAGCACCCCTAGGCAGGACTCACCTCACAATGAGCAGTTCTTC. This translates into CASTPRQDSPHNEQFF.

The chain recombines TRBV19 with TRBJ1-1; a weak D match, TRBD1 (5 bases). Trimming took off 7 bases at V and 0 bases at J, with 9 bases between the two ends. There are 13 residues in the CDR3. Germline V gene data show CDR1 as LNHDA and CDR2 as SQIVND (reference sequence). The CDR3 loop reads CASTDSMNTEAFF. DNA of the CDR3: TGTGCCAGTACTGACAGTATGAACACTGAAGCTTTCTTT.

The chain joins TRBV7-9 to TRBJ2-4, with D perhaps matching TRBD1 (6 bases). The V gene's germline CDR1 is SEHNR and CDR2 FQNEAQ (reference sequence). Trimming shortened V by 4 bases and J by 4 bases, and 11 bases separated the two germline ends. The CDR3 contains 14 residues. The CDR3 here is CASSSQGQKNIQYF. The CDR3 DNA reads TGTGCCAGCAGCTCACAAGGACAGAAAAACATTCAGTACTTC.

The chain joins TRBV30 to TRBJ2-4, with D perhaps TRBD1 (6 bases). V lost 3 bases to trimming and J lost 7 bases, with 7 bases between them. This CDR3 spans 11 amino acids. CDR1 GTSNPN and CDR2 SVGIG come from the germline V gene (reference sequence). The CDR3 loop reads CAWRQGNIQYF. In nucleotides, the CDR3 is TGTGCCTGGAGACAGGGCAACATTCAGTACTTC.

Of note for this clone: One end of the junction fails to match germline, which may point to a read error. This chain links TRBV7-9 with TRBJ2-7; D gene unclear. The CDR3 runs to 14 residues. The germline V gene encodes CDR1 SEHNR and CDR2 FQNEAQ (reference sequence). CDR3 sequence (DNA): TGTTCCAGCAGCCCCAGAGAGGAGAGCTACGAGCAGTACTTC. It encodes CSSSPREESYEQYF. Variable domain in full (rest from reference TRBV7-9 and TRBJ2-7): DTGVSQNPRHKITKRGQNVTFRCDPISEHNRLYWYRQTLGQGPEFLTYFQNEAQLEKSRLLSDRFSAERPKGSFSTLEIQRTEQGDSAMYLCSSSPREESYEQYFGPGTRLTVT.

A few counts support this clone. The CDR3 DNA reads as TGTGCCAGCAGTGGGACTATCCCCTCCACTGAAGCTTTCTTT. Protein: CASSGTIPSTEAFF. The V gene is TRBV28, the J gene TRBJ1-1; tentative D call: TRBD1 (5 bases). Trimming took 5 bases from V and 4 from J, leaving 14 bases between them. Germline V gene lookup returns CDR1 MDHEN and CDR2 SYDVKM. CDR3 length: 14 amino acids.

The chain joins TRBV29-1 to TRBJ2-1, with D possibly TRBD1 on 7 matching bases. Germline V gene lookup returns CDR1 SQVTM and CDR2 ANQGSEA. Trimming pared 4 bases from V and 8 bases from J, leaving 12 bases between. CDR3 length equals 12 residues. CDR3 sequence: CSVGQGLDEQFF. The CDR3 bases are TGCAGCGTTGGACAGGGACTTGATGAGCAGTTCTTC.

In DNA form, the CDR3 reads TGTGCCAGCAGCTCCCCGGGAGCGGAGGGTTTGGATACGCAGTATTTT. It codes for CASSSPGAEGLDTQYF. The chain couples TRBV28 to TRBJ2-3, with a weak D call TRBD2 (6 bases). The CDR3 runs to 16 residues. V was shortened by 6 bases and J by 6 bases, with 22 bases between the two germline ends. Germline assignment: CDR1 MDHEN and CDR2 SYDVKM.

The CDR3 loop reads CASSLQGAGQPQHF. CDR3 nucleotide sequence: TGTGCCAGCAGCTTACAGGGGGCCGGGCAGCCCCAGCATTTT. This chain links TRBV7-2 with TRBJ1-5; 8 nucleotides match TRBD1. Germline loops: CDR1 SGHTA, CDR2 FQGNSA. Losses at the gene ends were 2 bases for V and 7 bases for J; bases not matched to a gene: 4. The CDR3 extends over 14 amino acids.

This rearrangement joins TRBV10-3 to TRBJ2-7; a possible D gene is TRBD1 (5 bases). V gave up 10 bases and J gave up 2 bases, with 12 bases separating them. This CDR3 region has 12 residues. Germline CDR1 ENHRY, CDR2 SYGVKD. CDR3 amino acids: CATDSGTYEQYF. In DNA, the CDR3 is TGTGCCACCGACTCAGGGACCTACGAGCAGTACTTC.

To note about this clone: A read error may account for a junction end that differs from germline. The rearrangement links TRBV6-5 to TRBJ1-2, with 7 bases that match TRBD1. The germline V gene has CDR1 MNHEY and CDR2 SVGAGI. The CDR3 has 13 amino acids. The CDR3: CASSKQGNYGYPF. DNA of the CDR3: TGTGCCAGCAGCAAACAGGGGAACTATGGCTACCCCTTC.

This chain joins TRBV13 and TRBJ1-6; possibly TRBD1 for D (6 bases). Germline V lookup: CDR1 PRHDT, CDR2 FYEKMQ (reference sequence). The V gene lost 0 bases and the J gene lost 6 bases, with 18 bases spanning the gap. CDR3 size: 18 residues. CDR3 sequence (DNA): TGTGCCAGCAGCTTAGGCCTCCCGGACAGAGGGCGTAATTCACCCCTCCACTTT. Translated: CASSLGLPDRGRNSPLHF. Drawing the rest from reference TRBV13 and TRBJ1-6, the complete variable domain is AAGVIQSPRHLIKEKRETATLKCYPIPRHDTVYWYQQGPGQDPQFLISFYEKMQSDKGSIPDRFSAQQFSDYHSELNMSSLELGDSALYFCASSLGLPDRGRNSPLHFGNGTRLTVT.